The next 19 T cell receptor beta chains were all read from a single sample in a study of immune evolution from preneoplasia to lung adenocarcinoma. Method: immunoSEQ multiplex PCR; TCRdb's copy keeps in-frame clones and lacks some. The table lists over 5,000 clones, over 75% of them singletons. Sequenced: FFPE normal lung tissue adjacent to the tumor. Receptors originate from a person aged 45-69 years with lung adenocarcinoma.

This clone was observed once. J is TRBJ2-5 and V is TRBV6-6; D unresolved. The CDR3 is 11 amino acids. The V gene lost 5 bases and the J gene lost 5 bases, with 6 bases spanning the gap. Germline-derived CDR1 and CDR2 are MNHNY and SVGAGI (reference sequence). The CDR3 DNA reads TGTGCCAGCAGTCACGTCGAGACCCAGTACTTC. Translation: CASSHVETQYF.

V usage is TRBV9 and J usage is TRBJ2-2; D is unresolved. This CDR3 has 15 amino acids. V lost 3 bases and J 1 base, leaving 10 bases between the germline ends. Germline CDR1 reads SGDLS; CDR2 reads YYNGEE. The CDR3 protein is CASSAKFGNTGELFF. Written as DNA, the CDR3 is TGTGCCAGCAGCGCCAAGTTCGGGAACACCGGGGAGCTGTTTTTT.

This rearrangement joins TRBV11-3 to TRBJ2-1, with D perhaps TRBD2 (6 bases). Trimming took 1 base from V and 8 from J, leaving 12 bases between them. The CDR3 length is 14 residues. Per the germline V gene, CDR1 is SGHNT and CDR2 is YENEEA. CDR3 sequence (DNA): TGTGCCAGCAGCTTAGGTGGGACTGTGGATGAGCAGTTCTTC. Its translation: CASSLGGTVDEQFF.

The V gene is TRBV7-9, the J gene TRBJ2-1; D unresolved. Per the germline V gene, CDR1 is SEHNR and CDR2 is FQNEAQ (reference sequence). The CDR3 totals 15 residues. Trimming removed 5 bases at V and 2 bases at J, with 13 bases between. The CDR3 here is CASSQLSETYNEQFF. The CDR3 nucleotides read TGTGCCAGCAGCCAACTAAGCGAAACCTACAATGAGCAGTTCTTC.

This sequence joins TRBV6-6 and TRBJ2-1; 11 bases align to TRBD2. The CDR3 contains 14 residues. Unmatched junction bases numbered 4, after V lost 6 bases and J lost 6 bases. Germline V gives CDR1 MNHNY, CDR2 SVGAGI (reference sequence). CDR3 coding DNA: TGTGCCAGCAGACTAGCGGGAGCTGGCAATGAGCAGTTCTTC. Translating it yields CASRLAGAGNEQFF.

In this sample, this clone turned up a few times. The CDR3 sequence: CASSLSRNTEAFF. CDR3 nucleotide sequence: TGTGCCAGCAGCTTAAGTCGGAACACTGAAGCTTTCTTT. This rearrangement joins TRBV7-2 to TRBJ1-1; D gene unclear. The CDR3 is 13 residues long. CDR1 SGHTA and CDR2 FQGNSA come from the germline V gene. V lost 2 bases, J lost 1 base, and 5 bases lay in between.

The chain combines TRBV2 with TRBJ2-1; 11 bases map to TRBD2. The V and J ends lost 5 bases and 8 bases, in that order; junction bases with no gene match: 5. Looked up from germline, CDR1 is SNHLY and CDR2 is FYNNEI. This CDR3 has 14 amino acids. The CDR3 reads CASSRGSGRDEQFF. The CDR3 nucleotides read TGTGCCAGCAGTCGGGGTAGCGGGAGGGATGAGCAGTTCTTC.

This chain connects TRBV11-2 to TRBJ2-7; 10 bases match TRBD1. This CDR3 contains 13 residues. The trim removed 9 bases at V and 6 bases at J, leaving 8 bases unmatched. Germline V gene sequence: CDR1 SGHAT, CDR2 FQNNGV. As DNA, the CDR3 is TGTGCCAGTTCCGGGACAGGGGAAATCGAGCAGTACTTC. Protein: CASSGTGEIEQYF.

CDR3 protein: CASQTGGHEQYF. CDR3 coding DNA: TGTGCCAGCCAAACAGGGGGCCACGAGCAGTACTTC. The V call is TRBV27, the J call TRBJ2-7; 9 positions agree with TRBD1. In germline, CDR1 is MNHEY, CDR2 SMNVEV (reference sequence). This CDR3 has 12 amino acids. The J segment lost 5 bases and the V segment lost 8 bases, leaving 4 bases of the junction unmatched.

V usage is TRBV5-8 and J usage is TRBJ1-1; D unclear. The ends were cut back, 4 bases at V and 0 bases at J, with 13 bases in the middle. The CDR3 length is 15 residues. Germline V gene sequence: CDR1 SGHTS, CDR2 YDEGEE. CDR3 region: CASSRIAALNTEAFF. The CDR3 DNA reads TGTGCCAGCAGCCGAATAGCAGCGTTGAACACTGAAGCTTTCTTT.

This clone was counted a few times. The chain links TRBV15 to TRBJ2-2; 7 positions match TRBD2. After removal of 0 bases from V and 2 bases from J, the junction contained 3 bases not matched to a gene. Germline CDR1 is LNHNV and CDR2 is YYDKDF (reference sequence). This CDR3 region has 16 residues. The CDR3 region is CATSRDLAENTGELFF. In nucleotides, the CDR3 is TGTGCCACCAGCAGAGACCTAGCGGAAAACACCGGGGAGCTGTTTTTT.

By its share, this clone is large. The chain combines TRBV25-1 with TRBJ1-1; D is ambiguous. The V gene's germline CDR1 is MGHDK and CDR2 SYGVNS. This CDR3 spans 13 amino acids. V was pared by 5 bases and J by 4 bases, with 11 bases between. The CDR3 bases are TGTGCCAGCAGTCGGCAGGACCTCACTGAAGCTTTCTTT. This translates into CASSRQDLTEAFF.

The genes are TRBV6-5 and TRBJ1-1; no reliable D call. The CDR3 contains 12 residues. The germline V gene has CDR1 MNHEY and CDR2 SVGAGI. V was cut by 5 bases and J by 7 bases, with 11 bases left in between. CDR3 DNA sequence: TGTGCCAGCAGTGACGACGGAAATGAAGCTTTCTTT. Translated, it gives CASSDDGNEAFF.

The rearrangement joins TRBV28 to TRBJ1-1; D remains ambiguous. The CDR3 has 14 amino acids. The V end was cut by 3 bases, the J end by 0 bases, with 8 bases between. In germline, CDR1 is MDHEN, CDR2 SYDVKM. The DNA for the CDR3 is TGTGCCAGCAGTTTCGTTCAGATGAACACTGAAGCTTTCTTT. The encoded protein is CASSFVQMNTEAFF.

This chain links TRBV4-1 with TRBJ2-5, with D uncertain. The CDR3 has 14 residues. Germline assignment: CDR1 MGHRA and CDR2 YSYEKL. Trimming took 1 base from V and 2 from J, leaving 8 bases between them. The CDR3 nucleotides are TGCGCCAGCAGCCAAGGACCGAAACAAGAGACCCAGTACTTC. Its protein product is CASSQGPKQETQYF.

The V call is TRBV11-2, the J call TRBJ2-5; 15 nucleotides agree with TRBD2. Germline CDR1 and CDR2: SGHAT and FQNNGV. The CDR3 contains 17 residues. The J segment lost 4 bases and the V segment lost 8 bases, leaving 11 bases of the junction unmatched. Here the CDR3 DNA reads TGTGCCAGCGGATTGGGACTAGCGGGAGGTTCGGGAGAGACCCAGTACTTC. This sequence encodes CASGLGLAGGSGETQYF. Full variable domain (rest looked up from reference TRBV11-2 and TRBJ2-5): EAGVAQSPRYKIIEKRQSVAFWCNPISGHATLYWYQQILGQGPKLLIQFQNNGVVDDSQLPKDRFSAERLKGVDSTLKIQPAKLEDSAVYLCASGLGLAGGSGETQYFGPGTRLLVL.

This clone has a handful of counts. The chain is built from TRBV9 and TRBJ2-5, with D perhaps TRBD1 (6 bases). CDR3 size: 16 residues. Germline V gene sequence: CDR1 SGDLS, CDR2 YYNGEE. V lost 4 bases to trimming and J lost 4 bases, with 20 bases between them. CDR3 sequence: CASSRQGGTQRETQYF. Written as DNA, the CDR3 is TGTGCCAGCAGCAGACAAGGGGGAACGCAGAGAGAGACCCAGTACTTC.

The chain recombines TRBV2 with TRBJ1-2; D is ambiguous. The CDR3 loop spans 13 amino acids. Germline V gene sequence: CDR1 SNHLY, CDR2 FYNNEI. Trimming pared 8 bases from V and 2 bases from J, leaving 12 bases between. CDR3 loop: CASLVEENYGYTF. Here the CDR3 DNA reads TGTGCCAGCCTCGTCGAGGAAAACTATGGCTACACCTTC.

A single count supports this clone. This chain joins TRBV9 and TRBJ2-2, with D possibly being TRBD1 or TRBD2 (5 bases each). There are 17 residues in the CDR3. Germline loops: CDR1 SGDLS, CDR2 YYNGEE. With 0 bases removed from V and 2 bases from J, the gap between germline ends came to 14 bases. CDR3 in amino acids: CASSVVPGGANTGELFF. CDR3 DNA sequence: TGTGCCAGCAGCGTAGTTCCTGGGGGAGCTAACACCGGGGAGCTGTTTTTT.